The clone carrying this T cell receptor (beta chain) has more than one count but fewer than ten. CDR3 length: 14 amino acids. V gave up 1 base and J gave up 2 bases, with 8 bases separating them. Germline CDR1 ENHRY, CDR2 SYGVKD. The record originates from a study of blood T cell repertoires in COVID-19. Sequencing was performed with immunoSEQ multiplex PCR; in TCRdb, only in-frame clones are kept and a portion is missing. The table lists 93,000 or so clones, roughly 87% of them singletons, with approximately 3.1% in the top ten. This chain joins TRBV10-3 and TRBJ1-1; D may be TRBD1 (5 bases). This clonotype was obtained from a man aged 50 or older in a cohort sampled during active COVID-19. Sequencing was performed on peripheral blood. In DNA form, the CDR3 reads TGTGCCATCAGTGAGTGGCAGGGAAACACTGAAGCTTTCTTT. It translates to CAISEWQGNTEAFF.